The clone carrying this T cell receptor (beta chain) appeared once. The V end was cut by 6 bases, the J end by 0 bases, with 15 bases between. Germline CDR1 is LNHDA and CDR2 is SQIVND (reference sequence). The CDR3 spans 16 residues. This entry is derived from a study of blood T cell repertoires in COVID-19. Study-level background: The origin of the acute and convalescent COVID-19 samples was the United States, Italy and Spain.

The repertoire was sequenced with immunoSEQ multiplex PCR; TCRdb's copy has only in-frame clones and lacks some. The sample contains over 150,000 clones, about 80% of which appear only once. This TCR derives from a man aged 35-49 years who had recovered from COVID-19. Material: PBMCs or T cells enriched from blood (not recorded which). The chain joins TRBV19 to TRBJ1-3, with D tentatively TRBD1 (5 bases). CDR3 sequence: CASSQATAISGNTIYF. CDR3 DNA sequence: TGTGCCAGTAGCCAAGCGACAGCGATCTCTGGAAACACCATATATTTT.